This T cell receptor beta chain was observed in a study of T cells in Graves' hyperthyroidism and ophthalmopathy. Amplification yielded TCR beta CDR3 regions, with RNA transcripts as the source. The TCR CDR3 was amplified in a first-round RT-PCR using the HTBI primer set. TCRdb analysed the multiplex PCR reads with MiXCR anew, one entry per CDR3 protein. The table shows 350,000 to 400,000 distinct CDR3 sequences, with approximately 14% occurring only once. There are many counts of this clonotype. The clonotype comes from a woman aged 55-70 years with Graves' hyperthyroidism. The sequencing input was blood.

The CDR3 loop reads CSARPTSPYNEQFF. CDR3 bases: TGCAGTGCTAGGCCGACATCACCATACAATGAGCAGTTCTTC. V is TRBV20-1 and J is TRBJ2-1; no firm D call. Germline CDR1 and CDR2: DFQATT and SNEGSKA (reference sequence). This CDR3 region has 14 residues. Deletions cut 3 bases from V and 4 bases from J, with 13 bases between.